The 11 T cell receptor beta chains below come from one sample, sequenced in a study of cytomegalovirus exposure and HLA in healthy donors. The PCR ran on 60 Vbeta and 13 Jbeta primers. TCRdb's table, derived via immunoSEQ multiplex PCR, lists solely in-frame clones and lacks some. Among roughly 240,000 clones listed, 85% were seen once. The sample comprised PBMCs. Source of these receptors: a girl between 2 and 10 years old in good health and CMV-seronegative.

CDR3 loop: CASSQMTGRHEQYF. The CDR3 DNA reads as TGTGCCAGCAGCCAAATGACAGGGAGACACGAGCAGTACTTC. This chain connects TRBV14 to TRBJ2-7; 7 nucleotides align to TRBD1. This CDR3 has 14 residues. CDR1 is SGHDN, CDR2 FVKESK, per germline. The V segment lost 2 bases and the J segment 5 bases; nucleotides outside the gene matches: 6.

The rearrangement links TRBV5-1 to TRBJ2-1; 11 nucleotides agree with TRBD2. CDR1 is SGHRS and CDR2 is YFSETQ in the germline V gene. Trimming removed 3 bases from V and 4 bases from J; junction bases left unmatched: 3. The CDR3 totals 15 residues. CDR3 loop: CASSSTSGAYNEQFF. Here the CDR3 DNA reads TGCGCCAGCAGCTCGACTAGCGGGGCTTACAATGAGCAGTTCTTC.

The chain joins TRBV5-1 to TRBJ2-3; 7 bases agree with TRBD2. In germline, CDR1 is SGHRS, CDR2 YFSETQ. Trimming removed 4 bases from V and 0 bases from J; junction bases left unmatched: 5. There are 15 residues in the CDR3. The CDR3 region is CASSILATSTDTQYF. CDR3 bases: TGCGCCAGCAGCATACTAGCGACTAGCACAGATACGCAGTATTTT.

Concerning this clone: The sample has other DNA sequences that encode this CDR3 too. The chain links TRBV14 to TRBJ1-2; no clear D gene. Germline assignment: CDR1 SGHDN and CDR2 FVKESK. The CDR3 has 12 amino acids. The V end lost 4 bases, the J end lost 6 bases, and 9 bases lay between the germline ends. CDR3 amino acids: CASSRFQDGYTF. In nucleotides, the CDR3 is TGTGCCAGCAGCCGGTTTCAGGATGGCTACACCTTC.

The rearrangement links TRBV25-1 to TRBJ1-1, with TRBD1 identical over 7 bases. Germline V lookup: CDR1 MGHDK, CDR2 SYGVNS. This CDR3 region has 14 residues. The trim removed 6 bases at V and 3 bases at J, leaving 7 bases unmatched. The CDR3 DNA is TGTGCCAGCAGACACAGGGGCCGGGACACTGAAGCTTTCTTT. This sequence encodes CASRHRGRDTEAFF.

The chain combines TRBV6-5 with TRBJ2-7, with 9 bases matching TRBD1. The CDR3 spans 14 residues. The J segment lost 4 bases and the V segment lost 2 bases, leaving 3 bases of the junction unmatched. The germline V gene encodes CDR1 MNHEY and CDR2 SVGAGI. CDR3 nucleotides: TGTGCCAGCAGTTACACAGGGGGCCCTTACGAGCAGTACTTC. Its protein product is CASSYTGGPYEQYF.

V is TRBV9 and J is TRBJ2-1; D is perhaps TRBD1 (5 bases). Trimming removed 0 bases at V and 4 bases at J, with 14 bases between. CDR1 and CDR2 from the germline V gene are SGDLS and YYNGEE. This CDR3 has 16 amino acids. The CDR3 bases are TGTGCCAGCAGCGTAGAAGTAGGCAGGGTTTACAATGAGCAGTTCTTC. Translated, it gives CASSVEVGRVYNEQFF.

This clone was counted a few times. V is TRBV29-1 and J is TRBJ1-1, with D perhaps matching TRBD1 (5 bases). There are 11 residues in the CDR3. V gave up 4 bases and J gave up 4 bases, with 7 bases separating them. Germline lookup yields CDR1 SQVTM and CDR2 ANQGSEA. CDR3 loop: CSVGRGTEAFF. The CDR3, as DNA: TGCAGCGTTGGAAGGGGCACTGAAGCTTTCTTT.

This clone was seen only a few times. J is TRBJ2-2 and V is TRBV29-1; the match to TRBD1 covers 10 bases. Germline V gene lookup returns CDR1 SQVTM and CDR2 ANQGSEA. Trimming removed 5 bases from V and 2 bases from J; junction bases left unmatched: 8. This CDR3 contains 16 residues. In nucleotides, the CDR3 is TGCAGCGTTCAGAAAGACAGGGGGCTTAACACCGGGGAGCTGTTTTTT. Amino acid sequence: CSVQKDRGLNTGELFF.

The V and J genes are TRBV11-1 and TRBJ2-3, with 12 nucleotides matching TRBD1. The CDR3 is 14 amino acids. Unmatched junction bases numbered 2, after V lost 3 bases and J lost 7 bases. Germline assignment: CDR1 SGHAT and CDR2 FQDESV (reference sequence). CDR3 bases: TGTGCCAGCAGCTTGGGACAGGGGGCTTATACGCAGTATTTT. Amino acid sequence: CASSLGQGAYTQYF.

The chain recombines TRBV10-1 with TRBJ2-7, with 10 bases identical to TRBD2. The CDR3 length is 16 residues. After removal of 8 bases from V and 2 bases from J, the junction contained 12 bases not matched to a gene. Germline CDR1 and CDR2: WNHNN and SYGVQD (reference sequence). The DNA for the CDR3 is TGCGCCAGCTCACTAGCGGGATTATCTCTTACCTACGAGCAGTACTTC. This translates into CASSLAGLSLTYEQYF.